This TCR beta chain was sequenced for a study of cytomegalovirus exposure and HLA in healthy donors. The V end lost 5 bases, the J end lost 6 bases, and 14 bases lay between the germline ends. Germline V gives CDR1 MNHEY, CDR2 SVGAGI. The CDR3 is 13 residues long. Study-wide results and caveats: Later analysis identified 15,000 to 20,000 TCR beta sequences associated with HLA alleles, using a false discovery rate threshold of 0.05. Near-uniform donor sequencing depth was presumed by presence/absence analyses. Among TCR beta chains, those listed as cytomegalovirus-associated numbered around 180.

As for this clone: The antigen remains unidentified.

Use of 60 Vbeta and 13 Jbeta primers characterized the PCR. Sequencing was performed with immunoSEQ multiplex PCR; in TCRdb, only in-frame clones are kept and a portion is missing. Of 150,000 to 180,000 clones listed, over 60% are singletons. This sequence originates from a woman between 40 and 50 years old in good health and CMV-seronegative. The genes are TRBV6-5 and TRBJ2-7; the D is unclear. Source material: PBMCs. Here the CDR3 reads CASSRQAFAEQYF. The CDR3 bases are TGTGCCAGCAGTCGTCAGGCTTTCGCCGAGCAGTACTTC.